This TCR beta chain was documented in a study of OX40 agonist ivuxolimab in advanced cancers. Study at large: Allowance was made for prior anti-PD-1, anti-PD-L1 or anti-CTLA-4 therapy, and roughly 40% had some.

This table comes from immunoSEQ multiplex PCR, and its TCRdb copy is limited to in-frame clones, with some not included. The sample yields 28,000 or so clones, approximately 90% seen once. The V end was cut by 7 bases, the J end by 4 bases, with 13 bases between. This CDR3 is built from 13 residues. Germline V gene lookup returns CDR1 LNHNV and CDR2 YYDKDF (reference sequence). The sample consisted of CD4+ or CD8+ T cells sorted from blood, taken in a trial of the OX40 agonist ivuxolimab. The origin of this receptor is an adult with an advanced solid tumor such as melanoma, head and neck, liver or kidney cancer. This rearrangement joins TRBV15 to TRBJ2-5; tentative D call: TRBD2 (5 bases). CDR3 bases: TGTGCCACCACCGAGACTACCCCAGAGACCCAGTACTTC. It encodes CATTETTPETQYF.